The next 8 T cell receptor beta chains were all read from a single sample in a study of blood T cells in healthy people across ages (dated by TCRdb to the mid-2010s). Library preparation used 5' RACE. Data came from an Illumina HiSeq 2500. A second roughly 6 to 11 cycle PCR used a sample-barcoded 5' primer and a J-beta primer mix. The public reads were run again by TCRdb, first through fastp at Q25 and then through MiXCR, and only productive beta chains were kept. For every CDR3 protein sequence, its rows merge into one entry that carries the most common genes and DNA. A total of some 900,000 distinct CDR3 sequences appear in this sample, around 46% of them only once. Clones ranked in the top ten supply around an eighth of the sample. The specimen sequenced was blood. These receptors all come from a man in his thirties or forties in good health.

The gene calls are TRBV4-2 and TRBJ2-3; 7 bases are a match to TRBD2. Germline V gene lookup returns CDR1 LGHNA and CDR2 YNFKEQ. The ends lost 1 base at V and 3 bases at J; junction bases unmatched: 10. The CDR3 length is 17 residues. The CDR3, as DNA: TGTGCCAGCAGCCAAGGTAACGCGGGACTAATAACAGATACGCAGTATTTT. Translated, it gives CASSQGNAGLITDTQYF.

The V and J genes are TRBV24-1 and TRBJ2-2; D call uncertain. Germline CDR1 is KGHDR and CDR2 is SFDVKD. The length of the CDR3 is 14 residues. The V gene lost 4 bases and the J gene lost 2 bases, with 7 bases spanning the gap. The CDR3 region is CATSENFNTGELFF. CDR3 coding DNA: TGTGCCACCAGTGAGAACTTCAACACCGGGGAGCTGTTTTTT.

The CDR3 here is CASSKLWEQFF. The DNA of the CDR3 is TGTGCCAGCAGTAAGCTGTGGGAGCAGTTCTTC. The chain joins TRBV6-1 to TRBJ2-1, with D hard to call. The V gene lost 5 bases and the J gene lost 10 bases, with 9 bases spanning the gap. The CDR3 has 11 residues. Germline V gene data show CDR1 as MNHNS and CDR2 as SASEGT.

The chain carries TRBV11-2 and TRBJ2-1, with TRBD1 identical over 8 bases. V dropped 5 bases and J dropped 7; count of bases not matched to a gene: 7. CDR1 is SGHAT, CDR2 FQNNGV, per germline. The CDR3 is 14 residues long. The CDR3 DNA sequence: TGTGCCAGCAGCAGACAGGGGTCGATGAATGAGCAGTTCTTC. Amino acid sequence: CASSRQGSMNEQFF.

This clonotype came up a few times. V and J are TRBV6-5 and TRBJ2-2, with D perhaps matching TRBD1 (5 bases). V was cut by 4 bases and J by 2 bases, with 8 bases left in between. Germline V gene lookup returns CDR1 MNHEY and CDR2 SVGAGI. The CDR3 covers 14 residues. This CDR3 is CASSFDRNTGELFF. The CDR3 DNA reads TGTGCCAGCAGTTTTGACAGAAACACCGGGGAGCTGTTTTTT.

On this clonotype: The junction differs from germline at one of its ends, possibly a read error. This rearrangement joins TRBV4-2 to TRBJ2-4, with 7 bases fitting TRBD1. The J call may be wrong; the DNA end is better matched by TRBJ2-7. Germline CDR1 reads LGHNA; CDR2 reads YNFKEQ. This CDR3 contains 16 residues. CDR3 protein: CASNQEVGTADYEQYF. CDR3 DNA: TGTGCCAGCAACCAAGAGGTCGGGACAGCAGACTACGAGCAGTACTTC.

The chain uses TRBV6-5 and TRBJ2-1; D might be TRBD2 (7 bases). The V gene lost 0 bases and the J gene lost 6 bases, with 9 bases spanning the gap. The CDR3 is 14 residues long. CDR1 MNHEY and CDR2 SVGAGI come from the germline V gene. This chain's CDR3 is CASSYSGGPNEQFF. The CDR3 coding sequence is TGTGCCAGCAGTTACTCCGGGGGGCCCAATGAGCAGTTCTTC.

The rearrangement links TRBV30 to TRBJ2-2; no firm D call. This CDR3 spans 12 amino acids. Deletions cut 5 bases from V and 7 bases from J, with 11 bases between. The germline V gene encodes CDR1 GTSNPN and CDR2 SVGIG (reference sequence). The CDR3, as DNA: TGTGCCTGGTCCCTTAGAGTCGGGGAGCTGTTTTTT. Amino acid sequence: CAWSLRVGELFF.